The 10 T cell receptor beta chains below all came from one sample that was sequenced in a study of identical twins. TCRdb passed the 5' RACE reads through MiXCR, listing each CDR3 protein once. The sample holds about 520,000 distinct CDR3 sequences; 20% to 25% are singletons and the top ten take about 0.93%. This same sample was also taken into another study, of T cells expressing NK-cell markers.

Source material: CD4+ T cells sorted from blood. These receptors came from a woman between 18 and 29 years old in good health.

This clonotype was found a few times. V is TRBV5-1 and J is TRBJ2-3, with 9 bases identical to TRBD2. The CDR3 consists of 16 residues. V was pared by 4 bases and J by 3 bases, with 9 bases of the junction left unmatched. The germline V gene has CDR1 SGHRS and CDR2 YFSETQ. The CDR3 region is CASSQGIAGDTDTQYF. The CDR3 DNA sequence: TGCGCCAGCAGCCAGGGGATAGCGGGGGATACAGATACGCAGTATTTT.

The J gene is TRBJ1-5, the V gene TRBV4-3; D call uncertain. Germline loops: CDR1 LGHNA, CDR2 YSLEER. The CDR3 covers 14 residues. V was pared by 0 bases and J by 5 bases, with 8 bases between. The CDR3 loop reads CASSQDRFYQPQHF. The CDR3 region has the DNA TGCGCCAGCAGCCAAGACAGGTTCTATCAGCCCCAGCATTTT.

This chain uses TRBV20-1 with TRBJ2-1, with 9 bases identical to TRBD2. V dropped 1 base and J dropped 5; count of bases not matched to a gene: 15. Germline CDR1 and CDR2: DFQATT and SNEGSKA (reference sequence). CDR3 length equals 18 residues. This CDR3 is CSARARALAGTPHNEQFF. The CDR3 bases are TGCAGTGCTAGAGCCCGTGCCCTAGCGGGGACTCCCCACAATGAGCAGTTCTTC.

The chain has TRBV29-1 and TRBJ2-1, with D possibly TRBD1 on 6 matching bases. Trimming left V 7 bases short and J 6 bases short, with 10 bases between. This CDR3 has 11 amino acids. CDR1 and CDR2 (germline): SQVTM, ANQGSEA. CDR3 DNA sequence: TGCAGCGGACGACAGGTCAATGAGCAGTTCTTC. Residues: CSGRQVNEQFF.

This clonotype has more than one count but fewer than ten. The chain joins TRBV28 to TRBJ1-2; D call uncertain. This CDR3 is built from 13 residues. The V end lost 4 bases, the J end lost 3 bases, and 9 bases lay between the germline ends. CDR1 MDHEN and CDR2 SYDVKM come from the germline V gene. CDR3 loop: CASSSSLDYGYTF. CDR3 coding DNA: TGTGCCAGCAGTTCCTCATTGGACTATGGCTACACCTTC.

This chain connects TRBV5-6 to TRBJ1-5; perhaps TRBD1 as D (5 bases). The V and J ends lost 1 base and 0 bases respectively, with 8 bases between them. CDR3 length: 15 residues. CDR1 and CDR2 from the germline V gene are SGHDT and YYEEEE. CDR3 in amino acids: CASSLMGPSNQPQHF. The CDR3, as DNA: TGTGCCAGCAGCTTGATGGGGCCTAGCAATCAGCCCCAGCATTTT.

This clonotype was seen more than once but under ten times. This sequence joins TRBV4-2 and TRBJ2-3; 9 bases agree with TRBD2. Losses at the gene ends were 0 bases for V and 5 bases for J; bases not matched to a gene: 6. The CDR3 has 16 residues. Germline V gene lookup returns CDR1 LGHNA and CDR2 YNFKEQ. As DNA, the CDR3 is TGTGCCAGCAGCCAAGAGACTAGCGGAATGGGAGATACGCAGTATTTT. Amino acids: CASSQETSGMGDTQYF.

This clonotype occurred a few times. The rearrangement uses TRBV6-5 and TRBJ1-2, with 9 bases identical to TRBD1. After removal of 4 bases from V and 3 bases from J, the junction contained 6 bases not matched to a gene. The CDR3 extends over 15 amino acids. CDR1 is MNHEY and CDR2 is SVGAGI in the germline V gene. DNA of the CDR3: TGTGCCAGCAGTTTCCACAGGGGGCCGTACTATGGCTACACCTTC. This sequence encodes CASSFHRGPYYGYTF.

This clonotype was seen a few times. This sequence joins TRBV2 and TRBJ1-6; a weak D match, TRBD1 (5 bases). This CDR3 has 16 amino acids. From germline, CDR1 is SNHLY and CDR2 FYNNEI. The V gene lost 2 bases and the J gene lost 5 bases, with 13 bases spanning the gap. The CDR3 DNA reads as TGTGCCAGCAGTGAACAAGGGACCAACAATAATTCACCCCTCCACTTT. It translates to CASSEQGTNNNSPLHF.

This clonotype showed up just a few times. The J gene is TRBJ2-1, the V gene TRBV5-4; a weak D match, TRBD2 (5 bases). CDR3 size: 15 residues. Deletions cut 3 bases from V and 7 bases from J, with 17 bases between. CDR1 SGHNT and CDR2 YYREEE come from the germline V gene (reference sequence). The CDR3 nucleotides are TGTGCCAGCAGCTCCGCCGGTGGAGCGGCAAATGAGCAGTTCTTC. Amino acid sequence: CASSSAGGAANEQFF.